Below, 20 T cell receptor beta chains from the same sample are listed, as sequenced in a study of T-cell reconstitution after alpha-beta-depleted transplantation in children. The library targeted TCRbeta and was prepared with unique molecular identifiers. From the PCR reads, TCRdb called clonotypes with MiXCR, one entry per CDR3 protein. Of about a million distinct CDR3 sequences in the sample, about 29% were seen once. The material sequenced was PBMCs, mostly from graft donor cells, taken 360 days after TCRalphabeta/CD19-depleted stem cell transplant. These receptor sequences come from a boy in the first two years of life who had a stem cell transplant for SCID, so the T cells may come from the graft donor.

The chain carries TRBV20-1 and TRBJ2-1; no reliable D call. The germline V gene encodes CDR1 DFQATT and CDR2 SNEGSKA (reference sequence). This CDR3 has 14 amino acids. Trimming stripped 6 bases from V and 3 bases from J, with 15 bases between. CDR3 protein: CSASPPRLYNEQFF. The CDR3 nucleotides are TGCAGTGCCTCCCCCCCGCGGCTCTACAATGAGCAGTTCTTC.

This clonotype occurred a few times. V usage is TRBV9 and J usage is TRBJ1-2; 7 bases map to TRBD1. Germline V CDR1 and CDR2: SGDLS, YYNGEE. CDR3 length equals 13 residues. With 4 bases clipped from V and 5 bases from J, the junction kept 5 bases outside the gene matches. The CDR3 here is CASSTRQGYGYTF. For the CDR3, the DNA is TGTGCCAGCAGCACTCGACAGGGATATGGCTACACCTTC.

This clonotype was found a few times. CDR3 nucleotide sequence: TGTGCCAGCAGAGAGCGGGGGGGCCGGGATGAGCAGTTCTTC. Protein product: CASRERGGRDEQFF. This chain links TRBV12-3 or TRBV12-4 with TRBJ2-1; 10 positions agree with TRBD2. The CDR3 is 14 residues long. With V trimmed by 6 bases and J by 8 bases, 7 bases remained unmatched.

The sample holds many counts of this clonotype. J is TRBJ2-1 and V is TRBV4-1, with 12 bases that match TRBD2. CDR3 length equals 16 residues. Germline lookup yields CDR1 MGHRA and CDR2 YSYEKL. V dropped 3 bases and J dropped 5; count of bases not matched to a gene: 5. CDR3 protein: CASSHVWTSGDNEQFF. The CDR3, as DNA: TGCGCCAGCAGCCACGTTTGGACTAGCGGGGACAATGAGCAGTTCTTC.

This clonotype was counted once. V usage is TRBV30 and J usage is TRBJ2-1, with 7 bases fitting TRBD1. The V and J ends lost 5 bases and 0 bases, in that order; junction bases with no gene match: 10. CDR3 size: 16 residues. CDR1 and CDR2 (germline): GTSNPN, SVGIG (reference sequence). Here the CDR3 reads CAWDRVPRTSYNEQFF. The CDR3 DNA sequence: TGTGCCTGGGACAGGGTCCCGAGGACCTCCTACAATGAGCAGTTCTTC.

The rearrangement joins TRBV12-3 or TRBV12-4 to TRBJ2-1; D is unclear. The CDR3 loop spans 11 amino acids. V lost 5 bases, J lost 12 bases, and 11 bases lay in between. CDR3 in amino acids: CASSRFRVQFF. DNA for the CDR3: TGTGCCAGCAGTCGATTTAGGGTGCAGTTCTTC.

This clonotype was seen only a few times. The chain employs TRBV10-3 and TRBJ2-5; 9 positions match TRBD2. CDR3 length equals 14 residues. Germline CDR1 ENHRY, CDR2 SYGVKD. Trimming took 4 bases from V and 3 from J; bases not matched to a gene: 3. CDR3: CAISAASGKETQYF. The CDR3 DNA follows: TGTGCCATCAGTGCGGCTAGCGGGAAAGAGACCCAGTACTTC.

The rearrangement joins TRBV11-1 to TRBJ2-3, with 8 nucleotides matching TRBD1. This CDR3 has 17 residues. The junction had 9 bases not matched to a gene; V was cut back by 0 bases and J by 4 bases. Per germline, CDR1 SGHAT and CDR2 FQDESV (reference sequence). CDR3 in amino acids: CASSLAQGAAIPDTQYF. The CDR3 DNA reads TGTGCCAGCAGCTTAGCGCAGGGGGCGGCGATCCCAGATACGCAGTATTTT.

In this sample, this clonotype turned up a few times. The genes are TRBV27 and TRBJ2-7, with 10 bases matching TRBD1. Per the germline V gene, CDR1 is MNHEY and CDR2 is SMNVEV (reference sequence). The length of the CDR3 is 16 residues. V was clipped by 0 bases and J by 5 bases; unmatched bases: 7. The CDR3 region has the DNA TGTGCCAGCAGTTTATCCCCGACAGGGGGCAGGGACGAGCAGTACTTC. Its translation: CASSLSPTGGRDEQYF.

This sequence joins TRBV12-3 or TRBV12-4 and TRBJ1-2; D call uncertain. V gave up 6 bases and J gave up 4 bases, with 12 bases separating them. There are 13 residues in the CDR3. CDR3 protein: CASSSLSPYGYTF. The DNA of the CDR3 is TGTGCCAGCAGCTCTCTATCCCCCTATGGCTACACCTTC.

This clonotype has more than one count but fewer than ten. The J gene is TRBJ2-7, the V gene TRBV12-3 or TRBV12-4, with D unresolved. The CDR3 is made up of 13 amino acids. V was clipped by 4 bases and J by 3 bases, with 10 bases between them. The CDR3 loop reads CASSSGRLYEQYF. The CDR3 region has the DNA TGTGCCAGCAGTTCCGGACGGCTCTACGAGCAGTACTTC.

The CDR3, as DNA: TGTGCCAGCAGTTTTTATGGGCTAGCGGGGGGGATCCAAAGCACAGATACGCAGTATTTT. This sequence encodes CASSFYGLAGGIQSTDTQYF. J is TRBJ2-3 and V is TRBV12-3 or TRBV12-4, with 12 positions matching TRBD2. CDR3 length equals 20 residues. Trimming cost V 3 bases and J 0 bases; bases outside gene matches: 13.

This chain links TRBV20-1 with TRBJ1-5; D ambiguous. The length of the CDR3 is 14 residues. The V gene's germline CDR1 is DFQATT and CDR2 SNEGSKA (reference sequence). Trimming pared 3 bases from V and 0 bases from J, leaving 9 bases between. The CDR3 nucleotides are TGCAGTGCTAGTCGGGCAGGTAGCAATCAGCCCCAGCATTTT. This sequence encodes CSASRAGSNQPQHF.

The gene calls are TRBV12-3 or TRBV12-4 and TRBJ1-1; the D is unclear. This CDR3 is 15 amino acids long. V was clipped by 6 bases and J by 1 base, with 15 bases between them. The CDR3 protein is CASSRRHSTNTEAFF. CDR3 nucleotide sequence: TGTGCCAGCAGCCGCCGCCACAGCACGAACACTGAAGCTTTCTTT.

The gene calls are TRBV5-1 and TRBJ1-1, with a weak D call TRBD1 (5 bases). Germline V gene data show CDR1 as SGHRS and CDR2 as YFSETQ. The CDR3 extends over 15 amino acids. The V gene lost 2 bases and the J gene lost 0 bases, with 11 bases spanning the gap. The CDR3 DNA sequence: TGCGCCAGCAGCTTCGCGACAGAAATGAACACTGAAGCTTTCTTT. It is translated as CASSFATEMNTEAFF.

This clonotype was seen only a few times. The chain's CDR3 is CASSPVIRPGAQYF. CDR3 in DNA: TGTGCCAGCAGCCCAGTCATTCGGCCCGGTGCCCAGTACTTC. The genes are TRBV7-8 and TRBJ2-5; D call uncertain. Germline values: CDR1 SGHVS, CDR2 FQNEAQ. The V end was cut by 5 bases, the J end by 9 bases, with 19 bases between. The CDR3 totals 14 residues.

The sample holds a few counts of this clonotype. This chain uses TRBV7-8 with TRBJ2-1, with D hard to call. CDR3 size: 15 residues. Looked up from germline, CDR1 is SGHVS and CDR2 is FQNEAQ. The V gene lost 5 bases and the J gene lost 3 bases, with 14 bases spanning the gap. Here the CDR3 DNA reads TGTGCCAGCAGCCGCACAGTCAACTTCTACAATGAGCAGTTCTTC. This gives the protein CASSRTVNFYNEQFF.

This clonotype was detected only once. This chain connects TRBV12-3 or TRBV12-4 to TRBJ2-1, with 8 bases lining up with TRBD2. Trimming cost V 9 bases and J 10 bases; bases outside gene matches: 17. The CDR3 consists of 15 residues. The CDR3 coding sequence is TGTGCCAGTCGTGGCGAGCCGGGGGGGCCCTACGAGCAGTTCTTC. This encodes CASRGEPGGPYEQFF.

The CDR3 DNA reads as TGCGCCAGCAGCTTGGCCGGCGGGGGGACGAACACCGGGGAGCTGTTTTTT. Protein product: CASSLAGGGTNTGELFF. This sequence joins TRBV5-1 and TRBJ2-2, with TRBD2 matching 8 bases. After removal of 0 bases from V and 0 bases from J, the junction contained 4 bases not matched to a gene. Germline assignment: CDR1 SGHRS and CDR2 YFSETQ. The CDR3 extends over 17 amino acids.

The rearrangement joins TRBV4-3 to TRBJ2-2; 10 bases align to TRBD1. Germline CDR1 reads LGHNA; CDR2 reads YSLEER. Trimming at V came to 0 bases and at J to 5 bases, leaving 6 bases not matched to a gene. There are 17 residues in the CDR3. CDR3 in DNA: TGCGCCAGCAGCCAAGATTTTAGGACAGGGGGAACCGGGGAGCTGTTTTTT. This sequence encodes CASSQDFRTGGTGELFF.